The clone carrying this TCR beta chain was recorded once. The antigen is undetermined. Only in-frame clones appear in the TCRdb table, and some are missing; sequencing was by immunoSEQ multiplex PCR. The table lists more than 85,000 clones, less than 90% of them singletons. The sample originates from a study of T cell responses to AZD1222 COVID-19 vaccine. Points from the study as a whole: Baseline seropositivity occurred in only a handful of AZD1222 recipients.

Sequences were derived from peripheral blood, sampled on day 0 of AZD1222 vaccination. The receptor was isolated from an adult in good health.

CDR3 nucleotides: TGTGCCAGTAGAAGGGGGGTAAATGAAAAACTGTTTTTT. This gives the protein CASRRGVNEKLFF. The chain recombines TRBV19 with TRBJ1-4; tentative D call: TRBD1 (6 bases). Trimming took off 6 bases at V and 5 bases at J, with 10 bases between the two ends. From germline, CDR1 is LNHDA and CDR2 SQIVND (reference sequence). This CDR3 has 13 amino acids.